The clone carrying this T cell receptor beta chain was recorded a few times. Its target is unknown. The ends were cut back, 2 bases at V and 2 bases at J, with 20 bases in the middle. Germline CDR1 DFQATT, CDR2 SNEGSKA (reference sequence). The CDR3 runs to 17 residues. The data stem from a study of T cell repertoires in cytomegalovirus infection. Looking at the study overall: In the study, CMV epitopes included recently identified HLA-C-restricted and well-studied HLA-B-restricted ones. Indicated by public TCR beta signatures were CMV infection and matching HLA type.

MiXCR was run by TCRdb on the reads, yielding one entry per CDR3 protein. The sample holds about 900,000 distinct CDR3 sequences, around 31% seen once. Points from the study as a whole: Predominance within the ex vivo response was attributable to HLA-C-restricted CMV-specific TCR beta clonotypes.

The V call is TRBV20-1, the J call TRBJ2-3; D is possibly TRBD1 or TRBD2 (6 bases each). Here the sequenced sample was cultured CD8+ T cells from PBMCs, taken from culture after CMV antigen stimulation. This receptor was taken from a human donor in good health (CMV status not recorded). Some clones in this sample may be carry-over from other donors' samples. The CDR3 coding sequence is TGCAGTGCTAGACCCCTGGGGGCGGGGACAATCACAGATACGCAGTATTTT. Translation: CSARPLGAGTITDTQYF.